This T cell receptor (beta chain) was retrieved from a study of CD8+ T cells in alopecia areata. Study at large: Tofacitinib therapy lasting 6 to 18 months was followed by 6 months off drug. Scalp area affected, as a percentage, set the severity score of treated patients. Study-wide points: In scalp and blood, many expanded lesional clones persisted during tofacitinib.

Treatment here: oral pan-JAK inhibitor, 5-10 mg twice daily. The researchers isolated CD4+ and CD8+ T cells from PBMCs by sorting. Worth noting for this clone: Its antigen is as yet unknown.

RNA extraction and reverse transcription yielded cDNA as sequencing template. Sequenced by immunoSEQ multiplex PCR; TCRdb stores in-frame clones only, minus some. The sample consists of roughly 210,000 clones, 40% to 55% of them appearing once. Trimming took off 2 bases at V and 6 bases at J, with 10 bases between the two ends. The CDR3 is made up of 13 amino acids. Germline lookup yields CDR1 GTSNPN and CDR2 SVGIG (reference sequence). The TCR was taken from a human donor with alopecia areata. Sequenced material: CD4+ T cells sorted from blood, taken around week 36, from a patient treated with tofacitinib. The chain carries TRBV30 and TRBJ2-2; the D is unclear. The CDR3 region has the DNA TGTGCCTGGAGTAGGCAGACCGCCGGGGAGCTGTTTTTT. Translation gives CAWSRQTAGELFF. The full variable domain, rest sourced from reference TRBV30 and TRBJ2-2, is SQTIHQWPATLVQPVGSPLSLECTVEGTSNPNLYWYRQAAGRGLQLLFYSVGIGQISSEVPQNLSASRPQDRQFILSSKKLLLSDSGFYLCAWSRQTAGELFFGEGSRLTVL.